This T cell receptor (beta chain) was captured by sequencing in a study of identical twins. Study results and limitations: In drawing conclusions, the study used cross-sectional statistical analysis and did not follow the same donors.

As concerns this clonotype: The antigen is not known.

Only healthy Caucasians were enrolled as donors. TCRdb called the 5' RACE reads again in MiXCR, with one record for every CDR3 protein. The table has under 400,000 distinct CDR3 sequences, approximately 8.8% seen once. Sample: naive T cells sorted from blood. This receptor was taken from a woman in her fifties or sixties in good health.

The CDR3 is CASSQVGSSGYEQYF. The CDR3 coding sequence is TGTGCCAGCAGCCAAGTGGGGAGTAGCGGCTACGAGCAGTACTTC. This chain joins TRBV4-2 and TRBJ2-7; maybe TRBD2 (6 bases). Trimming stripped 1 base from V and 3 bases from J, with 13 bases between. Germline lookup yields CDR1 LGHNA and CDR2 YNFKEQ. The CDR3 runs to 15 residues.